This T cell receptor (beta chain) was sequenced for a study of cytomegalovirus exposure and HLA in healthy donors. The CDR3 covers 16 residues. Per the germline V gene, CDR1 is SGHRS and CDR2 is YFSETQ. V lost 4 bases and J lost 4; bases outside the gene matches: 10. Study conclusions and caveats: Some V segments, TRBV6-2 and TRBV6-3 among them, were indistinguishable and were therefore excluded. The classifier was said to identify cytomegalovirus status with high specificity and sensitivity.

Of note for this clone: What it recognizes is unknown.

Primers included in the PCR were 60 Vbeta and 13 Jbeta primers. Profiled with immunoSEQ multiplex PCR; TCRdb holds only in-frame clones, not every one. Among over 200,000 clones listed, around four fifths were seen once. The chain has TRBV5-1 and TRBJ2-3, with 9 bases identical to TRBD2. Sequenced: PBMCs. This clonotype originated in a male donor in good health and CMV-seronegative. Written as DNA, the CDR3 is TGCGCCAGCAGCGAAAAGCCCGCGGGAGGGGCAGATACGCAGTATTTT. Translated, it gives CASSEKPAGGADTQYF.